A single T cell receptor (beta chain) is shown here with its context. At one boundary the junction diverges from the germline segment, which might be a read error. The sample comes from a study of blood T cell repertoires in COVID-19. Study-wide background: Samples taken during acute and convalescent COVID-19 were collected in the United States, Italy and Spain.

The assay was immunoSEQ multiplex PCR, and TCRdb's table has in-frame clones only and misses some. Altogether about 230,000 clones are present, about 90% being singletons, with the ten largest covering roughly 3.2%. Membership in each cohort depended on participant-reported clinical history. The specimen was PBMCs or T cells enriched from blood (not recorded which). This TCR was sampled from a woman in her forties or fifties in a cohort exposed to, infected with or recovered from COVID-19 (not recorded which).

The CDR3: CASSERGIGLNRPQHF. DNA of the CDR3: TGTGCCAGCAGTGAACGGGGGATAGGGCTCAATCGGCCCCAGCATTTT. This chain joins TRBV2 and TRBJ1-5; D may be TRBD1 (5 bases). CDR1 is SNHLY and CDR2 is FYNNEI in the germline V gene. This CDR3 is built from 16 residues.